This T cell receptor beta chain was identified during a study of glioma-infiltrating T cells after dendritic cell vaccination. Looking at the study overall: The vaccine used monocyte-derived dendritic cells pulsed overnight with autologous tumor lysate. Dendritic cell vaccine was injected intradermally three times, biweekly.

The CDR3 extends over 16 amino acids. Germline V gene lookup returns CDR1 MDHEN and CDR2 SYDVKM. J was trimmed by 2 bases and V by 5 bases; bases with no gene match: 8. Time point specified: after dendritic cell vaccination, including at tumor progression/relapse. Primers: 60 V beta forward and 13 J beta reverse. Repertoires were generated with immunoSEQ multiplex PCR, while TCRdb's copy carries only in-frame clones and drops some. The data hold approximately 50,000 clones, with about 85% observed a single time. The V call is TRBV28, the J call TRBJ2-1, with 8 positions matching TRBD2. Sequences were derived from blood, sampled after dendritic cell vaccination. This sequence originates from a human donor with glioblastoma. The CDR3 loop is CASSPGGSGAYNEQFF. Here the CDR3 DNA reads TGTGCCAGCAGTCCCGGGGGTAGCGGGGCCTACAATGAGCAGTTCTTC.